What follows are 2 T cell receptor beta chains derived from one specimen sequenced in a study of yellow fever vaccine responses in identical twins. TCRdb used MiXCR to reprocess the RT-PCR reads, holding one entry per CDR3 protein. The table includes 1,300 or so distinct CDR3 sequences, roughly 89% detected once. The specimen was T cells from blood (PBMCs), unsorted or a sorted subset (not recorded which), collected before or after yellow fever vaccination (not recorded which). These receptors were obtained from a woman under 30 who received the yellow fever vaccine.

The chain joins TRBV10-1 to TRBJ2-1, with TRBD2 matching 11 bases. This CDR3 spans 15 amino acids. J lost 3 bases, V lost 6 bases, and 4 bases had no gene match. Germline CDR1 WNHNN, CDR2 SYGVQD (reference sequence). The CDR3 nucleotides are TGCGCCAGCAGCCATGGACTAGCGGGCTACAATGAGCAGTTCTTC. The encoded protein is CASSHGLAGYNEQFF.

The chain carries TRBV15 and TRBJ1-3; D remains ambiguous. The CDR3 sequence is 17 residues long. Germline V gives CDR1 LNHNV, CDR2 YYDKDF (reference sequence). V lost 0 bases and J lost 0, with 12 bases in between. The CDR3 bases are TGTGCCACCAGCAGAGATCTTAGGGTGAACTCTGGAAACACCATATATTTT. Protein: CATSRDLRVNSGNTIYF.